This is a list of T cell receptor beta chains from one sample in a study of T cell repertoires in cytomegalovirus infection. Their antigens are not known. TCRdb reprocessed the reads with MiXCR, giving one entry per CDR3 protein. The sample contains roughly 800,000 distinct CDR3 sequences, 29% of which appear only once. Sequencing was performed on cultured CD8+ T cells from PBMCs, taken from culture after CMV antigen stimulation. These receptors came from a human donor in good health (CMV status not recorded). Some clones in this sample may be carry-over from other donors' samples. Both conserved end residues are part of each CDR3. The D gene is left open where the match is weak. Clone size, where shown, is once, few, many, or a class for clones that have expanded.

J gene | D gene | V gene | clone size | CDR3 protein | CDR3 DNA
TRBJ1-3 | - | TRBV12-3/TRBV12-4 | once | CASGLGTGNTIYF | TGTGCCAGCGGTTTGGGAACTGGAAACACCATATATTTT
TRBJ1-1 | TRBD1 | TRBV15 | - | CATSRVGTGNRAFF | TGTGCCACCAGCAGAGTAGGGACAGGGAATCGAGCTTTCTTT
TRBJ1-1 | - | TRBV7-8 | - | CASSLDPYTEAFF | TGTGCCAGCAGCTTAGACCCCTACACTGAAGCTTTCTTT
TRBJ2-3 | TRBD2 | TRBV7-8 | many | CASSSRKRGLQISSTDTQYF | TGTGCCAGCAGCTCCCGAAAGCGGGGACTGCAAATCTCTAGCACAGATACGCAGTATTTT
TRBJ1-2 | - | TRBV9 | - | CASSGRQAPDSINYGYTF | TGTGCCAGCAGCGGCCGACAGGCCCCAGATTCAATTAACTATGGCTACACCTTC
TRBJ1-2 | - | TRBV27 | - | CASSLYSPGDGYTF | TGTGCCAGCAGTTTATACTCCCCTGGGGACGGCTACACCTTC
TRBJ2-1 | TRBD1 | TRBV19 | - | CASSIGTGSNSRFF | TGTGCCAGTAGTATAGGGACAGGGTCTAACTCTCGGTTCTTC
TRBJ2-7 | - | TRBV27 | - | CASSLGSPSSYEQYF | TGTGCCAGCAGTTTGGGTAGCCCTAGCTCCTACGAGCAGTACTTC
TRBJ2-7 | - | TRBV6-1 | - | CASSEDYEQYF | TGTGCCAGCAGTGAAGACTACGAGCAGTACTTC
TRBJ1-6 | - | TRBV5-5 | few | CASSLKVRGGNSPLHF | TGTGCCAGCAGCTTGAAGGTACGGGGAGGTAATTCACCCCTCCACTTT
TRBJ2-3 | TRBD2 | TRBV7-3 | many | CASSTTGTRGAGTQYF | TGTGCCAGCAGTACCACCGGGACTAGGGGGGCGGGTACGCAGTATTTT
TRBJ2-2 | TRBD1 | TRBV7-3 | - | CASSHTGTGLLPANTGELFF | TGTGCCAGCAGCCACACCGGGACAGGGTTGTTACCCGCGAACACCGGGGAGCTGTTTTTT
TRBJ2-1 | - | TRBV6-5 | - | CASSPDRGYSYNEQFF | TGTGCCAGCAGCCCTGACAGAGGATACTCCTACAATGAGCAGTTCTTC
TRBJ2-7 | - | TRBV12-3/TRBV12-4 | few | CASSPSNTGSEQYF | TGTGCCAGCAGCCCCAGCAACACAGGCTCCGAGCAGTACTTC
TRBJ2-1 | TRBD2 | TRBV7-2 | many | CASSFVGGLAGVRDEQFF | TGTGCCAGCAGCTTTGTAGGGGGACTAGCGGGGGTTAGGGATGAGCAGTTCTTC
TRBJ1-1 | TRBD1 | TRBV5-1 | few | CASSPGQGAFGTEAFF | TGCGCCAGCAGCCCGGGACAGGGGGCGTTTGGAACTGAAGCTTTCTTT
TRBJ1-2 | - | TRBV2 | - | CASPGDPGYGYTF | TGTGCCAGCCCCGGGGACCCAGGGTATGGCTACACCTTC
TRBJ1-1 | - | TRBV27 | few | CASMELRQLMNTEAFF | TGTGCCAGCATGGAGTTGCGGCAACTAATGAACACTGAAGCTTTCTTT
TRBJ1-1 | - | TRBV4-1 | few | CASSARVGTNTEAFF | TGCGCCAGCAGCGCGAGGGTGGGGACCAACACTGAAGCTTTCTTT
TRBJ1-2 | - | TRBV4-1 | - | CASSQVGAMSYGYTF | TGTGCCAGCAGCCAGGTAGGGGCTATGTCCTATGGCTACACCTTC
TRBJ2-1 | - | TRBV2 | many | CASSENNEQFF | TGTGCCAGCAGTGAAAACAATGAGCAGTTCTTC
TRBJ2-1 | - | TRBV29-1 | - | CSVETVEGFYNEQFF | TGCAGCGTTGAAACGGTGGAGGGATTTTACAATGAGCAGTTCTTC
TRBJ2-1 | - | TRBV6-6 | - | CASSHNQVDEQFF | TGTGCCAGCAGTCACAACCAAGTCGATGAGCAGTTCTTC
TRBJ1-3 | - | TRBV25-1 | few | CATSGNTIYF | TGTGCCACGAGTGGAAACACCATATATTTT
TRBJ2-7 | - | TRBV14 | - | CASRPGPHAEQYF | TGTGCCAGCAGACCGGGACCCCACGCGGAGCAGTACTTC
TRBJ1-1 | - | TRBV20-1 | - | CSARDKRGGYGTEAFF | TGCAGTGCTAGAGATAAACGGGGGGGGTACGGCACTGAAGCTTTCTTT
TRBJ2-1 | - | TRBV5-3 | few | CASSPQINNEQFF | TGTGCCAGCAGCCCCCAAATTAACAATGAGCAGTTCTTC
TRBJ1-3 | - | TRBV6-5 | many | CASSYDIGSLSGNTIYF | TGTGCCAGCAGTTACGATATAGGTAGCCTCTCTGGAAACACCATATATTTT
TRBJ2-3 | - | TRBV28 | once | CASSLASQIIDTQYF | TGTGCCAGCAGTTTAGCCTCACAGATCATCGATACGCAGTATTTT
TRBJ1-5 | - | TRBV5-4 | few | CASSFITQGYNQPQHF | TGTGCCAGCAGCTTCATCACACAGGGATACAATCAGCCCCAGCATTTT
TRBJ2-3 | TRBD2 | TRBV10-3 | - | CAISESGGAKDTQYF | TGTGCCATCAGTGAAAGCGGGGGGGCTAAGGATACGCAGTATTTT
TRBJ2-7 | - | TRBV5-4 | - | CASSLWRRSSYEQYF | TGTGCCAGCAGCTTGTGGAGACGTAGCTCCTACGAGCAGTACTTC
TRBJ2-3 | TRBD1 | TRBV14 | - | CASSQIAGSLDRGTDTQYF | TGTGCCAGCAGCCAAATTGCTGGATCACTGGACAGGGGCACAGATACGCAGTATTTT
TRBJ1-2 | - | TRBV7-2 | - | CASTLGGGDGYTF | TGTGCCAGCACCCTAGGAGGGGGGGATGGCTACACCTTC
TRBJ2-2 | TRBD1 | TRBV27 | few | CASSSPGAGGRTGELFF | TGTGCCAGCAGTTCGCCCGGGGCAGGGGGCCGCACCGGGGAGCTGTTTTTT
TRBJ1-4 | - | TRBV7-6 | many | CASSYLNEKLFF | TGTGCCAGCAGCTACCTTAATGAAAAACTGTTTTTT
TRBJ1-5 | - | TRBV6-2/TRBV6-3 | few | CASEVRYSGNQPQHF | TGTGCCAGTGAAGTACGTTACTCGGGCAATCAGCCCCAGCATTTT
TRBJ2-1 | - | TRBV27 | - | CASSLSIAYNEQFF | TGTGCCAGCAGTTTATCAATAGCCTACAATGAGCAGTTCTTC
TRBJ2-5 | TRBD2 | TRBV11-2 | - | CASSPGLAGGGTQYF | TGTGCCAGCAGCCCGGGACTAGCGGGGGGAGGGACCCAGTACTTC
TRBJ2-1 | - | TRBV10-3 | many | CAISESDNEASYNEQFF | TGTGCCATCAGTGAGTCCGATAATGAAGCATCCTACAATGAGCAGTTCTTC
TRBJ2-1 | - | TRBV7-9 | few | CASSPPGGPHNEQFF | TGTGCCAGCAGCCCCCCCGGTGGGCCGCACAATGAGCAGTTCTTC
TRBJ2-3 | - | TRBV19 | few | CASSPTHIQGYTDTQYF | TGTGCCAGTAGTCCGACCCATATACAGGGATACACAGATACGCAGTATTTT
TRBJ2-1 | - | TRBV28 | many | CASSQSAIEDEQFF | TGTGCCAGCAGTCAAAGTGCGATTGAGGATGAGCAGTTCTTC
TRBJ1-4 | - | TRBV19 | - | CASSAEGGEKLFF | TGTGCCAGTAGCGCCGAAGGCGGGGAAAAACTGTTTTTT
TRBJ1-2 | TRBD1 | TRBV11-2 | - | CASSLRGQDYGYTF | TGTGCCAGCAGCTTAAGGGGGCAAGACTATGGCTACACCTTC
TRBJ2-1 | - | TRBV19 | - | CASTRGRTDYNEQFF | TGTGCCAGTACCCGGGGTCGGACAGACTACAATGAGCAGTTCTTC
TRBJ1-2 | - | TRBV4-3 | - | CASSQDQGAHYGYTF | TGCGCCAGCAGCCAAGATCAAGGGGCACACTATGGCTACACCTTC
TRBJ2-1 | TRBD1 | TRBV20-1 | - | CSAPPKDRVVYNEQFF | TGCAGTGCCCCCCCCAAGGACAGGGTGGTCTACAATGAGCAGTTCTTC
TRBJ2-6 | - | TRBV7-9 | many | CASGWLDSGANVLTF | TGTGCCAGCGGGTGGCTCGACTCTGGGGCCAACGTCCTGACTTTC
TRBJ2-3 | TRBD1 | TRBV5-8 | - | CASSFGLRPGTDTDTQYF | TGTGCCAGCAGCTTCGGCCTTCGGCCCGGGACAGACACAGATACGCAGTATTTT
TRBJ2-7 | TRBD1 | TRBV27 | - | CASSFQGAINEQYF | TGTGCCAGCAGTTTCCAGGGGGCGATCAACGAGCAGTACTTC
TRBJ1-2 | - | TRBV28 | few | CASSLPYGYTF | TGTGCCAGCAGTTTACCTTATGGCTACACCTTC
TRBJ1-2 | - | TRBV7-2 | - | CASSHGGGARGYTF | TGTGCCAGCAGCCACGGGGGAGGGGCGCGAGGCTACACCTTC
TRBJ1-2 | TRBD1 | TRBV4-1 | few | CASSPQGALDGYTF | TGCGCCAGCAGCCCACAGGGGGCTTTGGATGGCTACACCTTC